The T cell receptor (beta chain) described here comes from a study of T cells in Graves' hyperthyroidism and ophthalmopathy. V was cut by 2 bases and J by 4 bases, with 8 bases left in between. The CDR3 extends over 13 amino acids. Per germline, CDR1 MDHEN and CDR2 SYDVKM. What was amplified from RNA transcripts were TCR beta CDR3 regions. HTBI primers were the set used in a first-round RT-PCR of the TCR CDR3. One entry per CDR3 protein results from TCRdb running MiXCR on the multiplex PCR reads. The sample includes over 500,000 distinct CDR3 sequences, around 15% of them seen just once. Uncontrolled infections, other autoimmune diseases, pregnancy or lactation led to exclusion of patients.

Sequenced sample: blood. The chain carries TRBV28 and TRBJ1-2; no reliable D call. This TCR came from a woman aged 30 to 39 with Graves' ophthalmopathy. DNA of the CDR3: TGTGCCAGCAGTTTAGGAGACCGCTATGGCTACACCTTC. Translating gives CASSLGDRYGYTF.